One sample yielded the 32 T cell receptor beta chains listed below, sequenced in a study of T cells after yellow fever vaccination. Using its own MiXCR run on the 5' RACE reads, TCRdb lists one record per CDR3 protein. The sample contains hundreds of thousands of distinct CDR3 sequences, approximately 13% of which appear only once. Sequenced material: PBMCs, taken on the day of the yellow fever booster vaccination. These receptors were taken from a man aged 25-45 years who received the YFV17D yellow fever vaccine.

This clonotype was counted only a few times. V usage is TRBV10-3 and J usage is TRBJ1-1; 7 bases agree with TRBD1. CDR3 length: 15 amino acids. The germline gives CDR1 ENHRY, CDR2 SYGVKD. After removal of 2 bases from V and 0 bases from J, the junction contained 3 bases not matched to a gene. DNA of the CDR3: TGTGCCATCAGTGAGCGAGGGGGCTTGAACACTGAAGCTTTCTTT. Translation gives CAISERGGLNTEAFF.

This rearrangement joins TRBV20-1 to TRBJ2-3; 8 nucleotides agree with TRBD2. V lost 6 bases and J lost 5; bases outside the gene matches: 7. CDR3 length: 13 residues. Germline V gene sequence: CDR1 DFQATT, CDR2 SNEGSKA (reference sequence). CDR3 DNA: TGCAGTGCCACGGAGCTAGCGGGAGATACGCAGTATTTT. Translated, it gives CSATELAGDTQYF.

Details on this clonotype: The junction departs from the called germline gene at one end, perhaps through a read error. J is TRBJ2-3 and V is TRBV15; a possible D gene is TRBD2 (5 bases). The CDR3 runs 18 residues. Germline V gene data show CDR1 as LNHNV and CDR2 as YYDKDF (reference sequence). CDR3 protein: CATSRDPHPRGATDTQYF. The DNA of the CDR3 is TGTGCCACCAGCCGAGATCCCCACCCCCGGGGTGCGACAGATACGCAGTATTTT.

V gene TRBV15 combines with J gene TRBJ1-1; no clear D. CDR1 and CDR2 from the germline V gene are LNHNV and YYDKDF (reference sequence). The ends were cut back, 1 base at V and 7 bases at J, with 7 bases in the middle. The CDR3 runs 12 residues. CDR3 DNA sequence: TGTGCCACCAGCAGAGGACCGGGTGAAGCTTTCTTT. The encoded protein is CATSRGPGEAFF. Full variable domain (remainder filled in from reference TRBV15 and TRBJ1-1): DAMVIQNPRYQVTQFGKPVTLSCSQTLNHNVMYWYQQKSSQAPKLLFHYYDKDFNNEADTPDNFQSRRPNTSFCFLDIRSPGLGDTAMYLCATSRGPGEAFFGQGTRLTVV.

This clonotype was recorded a few times. The chain is built from TRBV20-1 and TRBJ2-3; D call uncertain. Germline V gene sequence: CDR1 DFQATT, CDR2 SNEGSKA (reference sequence). Trimming pared 1 base from V and 4 bases from J, leaving 6 bases between. This CDR3 spans 12 amino acids. CDR3 nucleotides: TGCAGTGCTAGAGCCGTCTCAGATACGCAGTATTTT. Residues: CSARAVSDTQYF.

The V call is TRBV4-3, the J call TRBJ2-1; possibly TRBD1 or TRBD2 for D (5 bases each). Germline CDR1 and CDR2: LGHNA and YSLEER. V was shortened by 1 base and J by 4 bases, with 23 bases between the two germline ends. The CDR3 covers 19 residues. The CDR3 region has the DNA TGCGCCAGCAGCCAAGGTCTAGTGTTGGGGGTGGCCGTGTACAATGAGCAGTTCTTC. This sequence encodes CASSQGLVLGVAVYNEQFF.

This clonotype was counted only a few times. The chain has TRBV14 and TRBJ2-1, with D possibly called TRBD1 or TRBD2 (5 bases each). The CDR3 is 20 amino acids. Germline V gene data show CDR1 as SGHDN and CDR2 as FVKESK. Trimming cost V 1 base and J 0 bases, with 22 bases left between them. In nucleotides, the CDR3 is TGTGCCAGCAGCCAAGGAGGGGACCCCAGGGTAGCGAGCTCCTACAATGAGCAGTTCTTC. Translation gives CASSQGGDPRVASSYNEQFF.

The table lists this clonotype with many counts. Here the CDR3 reads CGSSSGSRYEQYF. The CDR3 DNA reads TGTGGATCCTCGAGCGGGAGCCGCTACGAGCAGTACTTC. V and J are TRBV6-1 and TRBJ2-7; 8 positions agree with TRBD2. The CDR3 loop spans 13 amino acids. Looked up from germline, CDR1 is MNHNS and CDR2 is SASEGT.

The chain employs TRBV11-2 and TRBJ2-3; D is unresolved. The CDR3 runs 14 residues. In germline, CDR1 is SGHAT, CDR2 FQNNGV. V lost 0 bases and J lost 7, with 11 bases in between. CDR3 residues: CASSLDPGGYTQYF. The DNA for the CDR3 is TGTGCCAGCAGCTTAGATCCAGGTGGCTATACGCAGTATTTT.

This clonotype has more than one count but fewer than ten. This chain links TRBV27 with TRBJ2-1; the match to TRBD2 covers 8 bases. From germline, CDR1 is MNHEY and CDR2 SMNVEV (reference sequence). The CDR3 length is 16 residues. Trimming cost V 5 bases and J 8 bases; bases outside gene matches: 14. The CDR3 DNA sequence: TGTGCCAGCAGTCCCTGGACTAGCCCACAAGGGTATGAGCAGTTCTTC. It codes for CASSPWTSPQGYEQFF.

There are a few counts of this clonotype. V and J are TRBV6-2 or TRBV6-3 and TRBJ2-1; D perhaps matches TRBD2 (6 bases). The V gene's germline CDR1 is MNHEY and CDR2 SVGEGT. This CDR3 has 14 amino acids. The V end lost 0 bases, the J end lost 5 bases, and 8 bases lay between the germline ends. CDR3: CASSYSWGDNEQFF. CDR3 bases: TGTGCCAGCAGTTACTCTTGGGGGGACAATGAGCAGTTCTTC.

The V gene is TRBV4-3, the J gene TRBJ1-1; D is possibly TRBD1 (6 bases). The CDR3 sequence is 15 residues long. From germline, CDR1 is LGHNA and CDR2 YSLEER. Trimming left V 0 bases short and J 6 bases short, with 14 bases between. CDR3 residues: CASSQEVGGWAEAFF. The CDR3 DNA reads as TGCGCCAGCAGCCAAGAAGTCGGGGGCTGGGCTGAAGCTTTCTTT.

This clonotype showed up just a few times. The gene calls are TRBV7-6 and TRBJ2-5; TRBD2 matches 7 bases. J gave up 5 bases and V 1 base, and 4 bases lay outside the gene matches. Germline CDR1 and CDR2: SGHVS and FNYEAQ. The CDR3 consists of 14 residues. CDR3 amino acids: CASSLGGRSETQYF. The CDR3, as DNA: TGTGCCAGCAGCTTAGGCGGGAGAAGTGAGACCCAGTACTTC.

The J gene is TRBJ2-4, the V gene TRBV6-2 or TRBV6-3; 11 bases are shared with TRBD2. V lost 8 bases, J lost 1 base, and 4 bases stayed unmatched. CDR3 length: 15 amino acids. The V gene's germline CDR1 is MNHEY and CDR2 SVGEGT. The CDR3 is CASSTSGSAKNIQYF. CDR3 DNA: TGTGCCAGCTCAACTAGCGGGAGCGCCAAAAACATTCAGTACTTC.

The chain carries TRBV19 and TRBJ2-7; 11 bases map to TRBD2. The CDR3 extends over 15 amino acids. J was trimmed by 3 bases and V by 6 bases; bases with no gene match: 7. In germline, CDR1 is LNHDA, CDR2 SQIVND (reference sequence). CDR3 loop: CASRRASGGNYEQYF. The CDR3 region has the DNA TGTGCCAGTAGGCGGGCTAGCGGGGGGAACTACGAGCAGTACTTC. The whole variable domain, filled in from reference TRBV19 and TRBJ2-7, reads DGGITQSPKYLFRKEGQNVTLSCEQNLNHDAMYWYRQDPGQGLRLIYYSQIVNDFQKGDIAEGYSVSREKKESFPLTVTSAQKNPTAFYLCASRRASGGNYEQYFGPGTRLTVT.

This clonotype was seen ten or more times. CDR3 region: CASSVDDVALSYEQYF. CDR3 coding DNA: TGTGCCAGCAGCGTAGACGATGTGGCCCTCTCCTACGAGCAGTACTTC. The rearrangement uses TRBV9 and TRBJ2-7, with D unclear. The CDR3 runs to 16 residues. Trimming stripped 0 bases from V and 0 bases from J, with 13 bases between. The V gene's germline CDR1 is SGDLS and CDR2 YYNGEE.

The rearrangement joins TRBV20-1 to TRBJ2-7; D call uncertain. The V gene lost 0 bases and the J gene lost 1 base, with 4 bases spanning the gap. CDR1 is DFQATT, CDR2 SNEGSKA, per germline (reference sequence). This CDR3 has 12 residues. The CDR3 bases are TGCAGTGCTAGAGAGGGGTCCTACGAGCAGTACTTC. The encoded protein is CSAREGSYEQYF.

This clonotype was observed a handful of times. The V and J genes are TRBV15 and TRBJ2-5, with D possibly TRBD2 on 5 matching bases. V gave up 1 base and J gave up 1 base, with 10 bases separating them. This CDR3 spans 15 amino acids. Germline V gives CDR1 LNHNV, CDR2 YYDKDF (reference sequence). The chain's CDR3 is CATSRGRGSQETQYF. The CDR3, as DNA: TGTGCCACCAGCAGAGGTCGGGGATCCCAAGAGACCCAGTACTTC. Full variable domain (missing parts from reference TRBV15 and TRBJ2-5): DAMVIQNPRYQVTQFGKPVTLSCSQTLNHNVMYWYQQKSSQAPKLLFHYYDKDFNNEADTPDNFQSRRPNTSFCFLDIRSPGLGDTAMYLCATSRGRGSQETQYFGPGTRLLVL.

This clonotype has a count of ten or more. The chain carries TRBV19 and TRBJ1-2; 7 bases line up with TRBD1. The J segment lost 4 bases and the V segment lost 5 bases, leaving 4 bases of the junction unmatched. This CDR3 comprises 13 residues. Germline CDR1 reads LNHDA; CDR2 reads SQIVND (reference sequence). CDR3 protein: CASSVGTVYGYTF. The CDR3 region has the DNA TGTGCCAGTAGTGTTGGGACAGTCTATGGCTACACCTTC.

The rearrangement links TRBV19 to TRBJ2-1; D not certain. CDR1 and CDR2 (germline): LNHDA, SQIVND (reference sequence). This CDR3 region has 12 residues. Trimming pared 3 bases from V and 9 bases from J, leaving 9 bases between. The CDR3 sequence: CASSMGSFEQFF. The CDR3 nucleotides are TGTGCCAGTAGTATGGGTTCCTTTGAGCAGTTCTTC.

The chain links TRBV5-6 to TRBJ2-5; D possibly corresponds to TRBD2 (5 bases). The CDR3 is 16 residues long. V was shortened by 4 bases and J by 2 bases, with 18 bases between the two germline ends. From germline, CDR1 is SGHDT and CDR2 YYEEEE. CDR3 coding DNA: TGTGCCAGCAGCGCGGGCGTGGGTGGGCTGCAAGAGACCCAGTACTTC. This codes for CASSAGVGGLQETQYF.

This clonotype has a single count. The chain has TRBV7-2 and TRBJ2-3, with D uncertain. The V and J ends lost 2 bases and 2 bases respectively, with 5 bases between them. Germline V gene data show CDR1 as SGHTA and CDR2 as FQGNSA. The CDR3 contains 13 residues. CDR3 DNA sequence: TGTGCCAGCAGCTTAAAGACCACAGATACGCAGTATTTT. It is translated as CASSLKTTDTQYF.

This sequence joins TRBV6-5 and TRBJ2-4; a weak D match, TRBD1 (7 bases). V was pared by 5 bases and J by 14 bases, with 19 bases between. The CDR3 sequence is 13 residues long. The germline CDR1 and CDR2 sequences are MNHEY and SVGAGI. CDR3 sequence: CASSMRDSTPKYF. CDR3 nucleotide sequence: TGTGCCAGCAGTATGCGGGACAGCACCCCCAAGTACTTC.

The table lists this clonotype with many counts. CDR3 DNA: TGTGCCAGCAGTTTTATTGGGAGCGGTAGCACAGATACGCAGTATTTT. It translates to CASSFIGSGSTDTQYF. This chain uses TRBV27 with TRBJ2-3, with a possible D match to TRBD2 (5 bases). Germline V gene sequence: CDR1 MNHEY, CDR2 SMNVEV (reference sequence). CDR3 length: 16 amino acids. Between the trimmed V and J ends, which lost 3 bases and 0 bases, there was a span of 13 bases.

This clonotype was observed a handful of times. This sequence joins TRBV5-1 and TRBJ2-7; D is perhaps TRBD2 (6 bases). The CDR3 loop spans 15 amino acids. Germline CDR1 and CDR2: SGHRS and YFSETQ. V was clipped by 4 bases and J by 3 bases, with 17 bases between them. CDR3 DNA sequence: TGCGCCAGCAGCGCGGCGTCGTGGGAGGACTACGAGCAGTACTTC. Translating it yields CASSAASWEDYEQYF.

This clonotype was seen a handful of times. The genes are TRBV20-1 and TRBJ2-3, with 9 nucleotides matching TRBD2. CDR1 and CDR2 from the germline V gene are DFQATT and SNEGSKA (reference sequence). The J segment lost 4 bases and the V segment lost 0 bases, leaving 14 bases of the junction unmatched. The CDR3 covers 18 residues. In nucleotides, the CDR3 is TGCAGTGCTAGAGATAGAGGCGGGAGGGCCCTCAGTGCAGATACGCAGTATTTT. Protein sequence: CSARDRGGRALSADTQYF.

This chain connects TRBV6-2 or TRBV6-3 to TRBJ2-1, with 7 bases matching TRBD2. The CDR3 covers 14 residues. V lost 5 bases, J lost 6 bases, and 7 bases stayed unmatched. Germline-derived CDR1 and CDR2 are MNHEY and SVGEGT. The CDR3 sequence: CASSVGLEVNEQFF. CDR3 in DNA: TGTGCCAGCAGTGTAGGACTAGAGGTCAATGAGCAGTTCTTC.

This clonotype was seen more than once but under ten times. The chain has TRBV6-1 and TRBJ2-7; 8 nucleotides agree with TRBD1. The J segment lost 6 bases and the V segment lost 6 bases, leaving 7 bases of the junction unmatched. CDR3 size: 13 residues. Germline V gene sequence: CDR1 MNHNS, CDR2 SASEGT. CDR3 nucleotides: TGTGCCAGCAGACGGGACAGGCGGGGCGAGCAGTACTTC. Translated: CASRRDRRGEQYF.

This clonotype was recorded many times. The chain joins TRBV7-9 to TRBJ2-7; 12 nucleotides align to TRBD2. Germline trimming cut 1 base from V and 5 bases from J; bases unmatched to any gene: 9. This CDR3 has 17 residues. The germline V gene encodes CDR1 SEHNR and CDR2 FQNEAQ (reference sequence). Here the CDR3 DNA reads TGTGCCAGCAGCTTAGGGAGAGGACTAGCGGGGACCGACGAGCAGTACTTC. Its protein product is CASSLGRGLAGTDEQYF.

The V and J genes are TRBV7-9 and TRBJ1-5; 10 positions match TRBD1. With 1 base clipped from V and 5 bases from J, the junction kept 5 bases outside the gene matches. This CDR3 contains 16 residues. Germline CDR1 SEHNR, CDR2 FQNEAQ (reference sequence). The CDR3, as DNA: TGTGCCAGCAGCTTAGAGGGGGGGACAGGGGATCAGCCCCAGCATTTT. Translating it yields CASSLEGGTGDQPQHF. The full variable domain, completed using reference TRBV7-9 and TRBJ1-5, is DTGVSQNPRHKITKRGQNVTFRCDPISEHNRLYWYRQTLGQGPEFLTYFQNEAQLEKSRLLSDRFSAERPKGSFSTLEIQRTEQGDSAMYLCASSLEGGTGDQPQHFGDGTRLSIL.

This clonotype has only a few counts. The V call is TRBV5-1, the J call TRBJ2-7; D possibly matches TRBD1 or TRBD2 (5 bases each). The CDR3 runs 15 residues. CDR1 SGHRS and CDR2 YFSETQ come from the germline V gene. V gave up 3 bases and J gave up 0 bases, with 13 bases separating them. CDR3 in amino acids: CASSWGGGRSYEQYF. Written as DNA, the CDR3 is TGCGCCAGCAGCTGGGGCGGCGGGCGCTCCTACGAGCAGTACTTC.

There are a few counts of this clonotype. The rearrangement uses TRBV20-1 and TRBJ2-1; a possible D gene is TRBD1 (6 bases). The V gene's germline CDR1 is DFQATT and CDR2 SNEGSKA (reference sequence). The CDR3 covers 15 residues. Trimming pared 0 bases from V and 3 bases from J, leaving 12 bases between. The CDR3 loop is CSAREASRGYNEQFF. The CDR3 DNA reads TGCAGTGCTAGAGAGGCATCCAGGGGCTACAATGAGCAGTTCTTC.